The rows below give T cell receptor beta chains drawn from one sample of a study of T cell responses to AZD1222 COVID-19 vaccine. Sequencing used immunoSEQ multiplex PCR; TCRdb keeps in-frame clones, though not all of them. Here the sample spans more than 95,000 clones, around nine tenths being singletons. The sample consisted of peripheral blood, taken 28 days after the second dose of the MenACWY control vaccine. The receptor source for this set is an adult who received the MenACWY meningococcal vaccine as a control. CDR3s include the opening cysteine and the closing phenylalanine or tryptophan. A D gene is named only where the DNA matches it firmly. A clone size is listed for some rows: how often the clone was seen (once, few, many), or a class if it is expanded.

TRBV5-1	.	.	TRBJ2-7	TGCGCCAGCAAGTCGAGTGAAAGCAGGGGAGGCGAGCAGTACTTC	CASKSSESRGGEQYF
TRBV4-1	.	TRBD2	TRBJ2-1	TGCGCCAGCAGCCAAGGGAATACTCCGGGGGGATACAATGAGCAGTTCTTC	CASSQGNTPGGYNEQFF
TRBV5-6	few	.	TRBJ2-7	TGTGCCAGCAGCTTGGCCCCAGGCACGTCCTACGAGCAGTACTTC	CASSLAPGTSYEQYF
TRBV5-1	.	.	TRBJ2-3	TGCGCCAGCAGCTTAGACACAGATACGCAGTATTTT	CASSLDTDTQYF
TRBV28	few	.	TRBJ1-4	TGTGCCAGCAGTTATACACAGGGTTCGAAACTGTTTTTT	CASSYTQGSKLFF
TRBV30	.	TRBD1	TRBJ1-1	TGTGCCTGGAGTTGGGGGACAGGGGGACCTGAAGCTTTCTTT	CAWSWGTGGPEAFF
TRBV9	once	.	TRBJ1-2	TGTGCCAGCAGCTCGCAATCTATGTACACCTTC	CASSSQSMYTF
TRBV13	.	TRBD2	TRBJ2-5	TGTGCCAGCAGCTCATTAAGACTAGCGGGGGGAGAAGAGACCCAGTACTTC	CASSSLRLAGGEETQYF
TRBV6-6	.	.	TRBJ1-1	TGTGCCAGCAGTTACCCGGGCCAACTCAACACTGAAGCTTTCTTT	CASSYPGQLNTEAFF
TRBV29-1	.	.	TRBJ1-2	TGCAGCGTGACGTCTCAGGGTATGAATGGCTACACCTTC	CSVTSQGMNGYTF
TRBV7-9	.	TRBD1	TRBJ2-2	TGTGCCAGCAGCTCGGGACAGGGGGCGCCGGCCACCGGGGAGCTGTTTTTT	CASSSGQGAPATGELFF
TRBV2	.	TRBD1	TRBJ1-2	TGTGCCAGCACCGAACAGGGGAACTATGGCTACACCTTC	CASTEQGNYGYTF
TRBV6-2/TRBV6-3	.	.	TRBJ1-5	TGTGCCAGCAGTTACTCGATCTCGGGCAGGGTATCTTCTCAGCCCCAGCATTTT	CASSYSISGRVSSQPQHF
TRBV2	few	TRBD1	TRBJ1-2	TGTGCCAGCAGTACGACAGGGGGCCTCCGAACTTCTAACTATGGCTACACCTTC	CASSTTGGLRTSNYGYTF
TRBV5-1	.	TRBD2	TRBJ2-4	TGCGCCAGCAGCACGGGACTAGGAAACATTCAGTACTTC	CASSTGLGNIQYF